A single T cell receptor (beta chain) is shown here with its context. No cognate antigen has been identified for it. No qualities accompany the bases; no much larger clone lies one base away. This sample is drawn from a study of TIL therapy for anti-PD-1-resistant metastatic lung cancer (dated by TCRdb to the early 2020s). Some background on the complete study: A median age of around 56 years (range about 38-85) and a median tumor PD-L1 proportion score of 6% to 7% were recorded among enrolled patients. The cohort was predominantly lung adenocarcinoma, with several EGFR-mutant and two ALK-rearranged tumors, and half of patients were current or former smokers. A median non-synonymous tumor mutation burden of approximately 1.5 mutations per megabase was determined across the cohort by whole-exome sequencing. Tumor and peripheral blood T cell receptor beta sequencing was used to track clonotypes across tumor, expanded TIL product and serial blood samples.

The CDR3 goes from the cysteine to the phenylalanine over 16 residues. Left in the record is the CDR3 DNA by itself, 48 bases read in frame from the first base. Based on the germline V gene, the CDR1 and CDR2 sequences are SGHVS and FNYEAQ. Trimming takes 6 bases from V and 0 bases from J, and the germline ends sit 17 bases apart. Using bias-controlled multiplex PCR with the immunoSEQ v3 hsTCRB kit, the TCR beta CDR3 regions were amplified from genomic DNA. TCR libraries were sequenced on an Illumina NextSeq 500 to roughly 2 million read pairs for survey level or roughly 4.5-6 million for deep level. For the original study's pipeline: The immunoSEQ Analyzer software assigned V, D and J genes, filtered out non-productive sequences, and reported clonality. To compare repertoires between infused TIL and blood, productive Simpson clonality was used along with the Morisita overlap index of productive TRB rearrangements. Imported from immuneACCESS, the table was reduced by TCRdb to in-frame sequences with V and J called. These copies leave out some clones; in studies compared against another copy, an unresolved V gene accounts for under half, and the cause of the remainder is not known. V, J and clone size derive from that table, while D and trimming were established from the DNA sequence. The sample table shows over 20,000 clones, and around 70% are seen once. The ten biggest clones cover around 7.2% of the sample.

This specimen's time point label, per the study, means: pre-treatment sample, taken before nivolumab and TIL therapy. Excised metastases, mostly pleural nodules or supraclavicular lymph nodes, were used as baseline tumor samples and were taken from the same resection from which TIL were grown. Before any PD-1/PD-L1 blockade was given, tumors were harvested, nivolumab was then administered, and patients who progressed went on to receive lymphodepletion, an infusion of expanded TIL, and IL-2. Adults with stage 4 NSCLC were enrolled from late 2017 to early 2020 in a dual-center phase I trial. The samples were drawn from an open-label, single-arm phase I trial testing tumor-infiltrating lymphocyte therapy combined with nivolumab in advanced non-small cell lung cancer. Portions of each resected tumor were snap-frozen in liquid nitrogen and were stored at -80 degrees C. Tumor regions of interest were selected on H&E sections by laser-capture macrodissection, were pulverized into 15 mg aliquots, and were extracted with Qiagen Allprep kits.

The investigation overall reported the following: Clonal turnover during TIL culture was high, and many clones enriched in the product were not detected in the baseline tumor, suggesting clonal contraction rather than faithful expansion. The study protocol defined all tumor marker inferences as exploratory. Because the cohort was highly selected, with more treatment-naive, never-smoker and oncogene-addicted patients than is typical, generalizability is limited. Higher clonality and lower diversity were observed in expanded TIL cultures than in baseline intratumoral T cells (median clonality 6% vs 31%, p < 0.0001).

The clonotype was recovered from a person aged 25 to 85 with non-small cell lung cancer. Sequencing used tumor tissue, obtained at baseline. Rearrangement joined TRBV7-6 to TRBJ1-1, and the D gene may be TRBD1, 5 bases matching. The CDR3 sequence is CASRIYPAGLNTEAFF. The base sequence is TGTGCCAGCAGAATTTACCCCGCAGGGCTGAACACTGAAGCTTTCTTT.